This passage covers 6 T cell receptor beta chains from one sample sequenced in a study of Ad26.COV2.S vaccination and SARS-CoV-2 variants. Treatment specified: 15 to 20 received Ad26.COV2.S at low or high dose, single or two shots; roughly five received placebo; per-sample allocation not given. Samples were taken on day 63 after the first vaccine or placebo injection. This table comes from immunoSEQ multiplex PCR, and its TCRdb copy is limited to in-frame clones, with some not included. The sample holds about 350,000 clones, around 89% seen once. The sample consisted of peripheral blood, taken in a trial of Ad26.COV2.S vaccine versus placebo. The receptor source for this set is a person aged 18 to 59 who received the Ad26.COV2.S COVID-19 vaccine or a placebo.

The genes are TRBV6-5 and TRBJ2-4; tentative D call: TRBD1 (5 bases). V lost 0 bases and J lost 0, with 9 bases in between. CDR1 and CDR2 from the germline V gene are MNHEY and SVGAGI. The CDR3 sequence is 16 residues long. The CDR3 reads CASSYSGQVAKNIQYF. The CDR3 region has the DNA TGTGCCAGCAGTTACTCGGGGCAGGTAGCCAAAAACATTCAGTACTTC.

The chain recombines TRBV11-2 with TRBJ1-2; no reliable D call. The CDR3 spans 15 residues. Germline loops: CDR1 SGHAT, CDR2 FQNNGV. V was trimmed by 0 bases and J by 2 bases, leaving 10 bases between them. CDR3 sequence (DNA): TGTGCCAGCAGCTTAGATAGGGTCGGGAACTATGGCTACACCTTC. Protein sequence: CASSLDRVGNYGYTF.

The V gene is TRBV2, the J gene TRBJ1-6, with no clear D. The CDR3 covers 14 residues. Per germline, CDR1 SNHLY and CDR2 FYNNEI. Trimming left V 2 bases short and J 9 bases short, with 11 bases between. CDR3 in amino acids: CASSELLVGSPLHF. In nucleotides, the CDR3 is TGTGCCAGCAGTGAACTATTAGTAGGTTCACCCCTCCACTTT.

This clone was detected once. V and J are TRBV6-5 and TRBJ2-7; D could derive from TRBD1 or TRBD2 (5 bases each). The V and J ends lost 8 bases and 2 bases respectively, with 10 bases between them. Germline CDR1 and CDR2: MNHEY and SVGAGI. The CDR3 consists of 12 residues. Here the CDR3 reads CASRDQTYEQYF. CDR3 nucleotides: TGTGCCAGCCGGGACCAAACCTACGAGCAGTACTTC.

The CDR3 sequence: CASSEKGTEKLFF. Here the CDR3 DNA reads TGCGCCAGCAGTGAGAAGGGGACTGAAAAACTGTTTTTT. This chain links TRBV10-1 with TRBJ1-4; D may be TRBD1 (5 bases). Per germline, CDR1 WNHNN and CDR2 SYGVQD (reference sequence). Trimming took off 2 bases at V and 7 bases at J, with 8 bases between the two ends. The CDR3 extends over 13 amino acids.

This chain links TRBV28 with TRBJ1-4; tentatively, D is TRBD1 (5 bases). CDR1 and CDR2 from the germline V gene are MDHEN and SYDVKM. The CDR3 is made up of 15 amino acids. Trimming removed 2 bases from V and 4 bases from J, with 11 bases in between. CDR3 loop: CASSLQGGGNEKLFF. In DNA, the CDR3 is TGTGCCAGCAGTTTACAGGGTGGGGGTAATGAAAAACTGTTTTTT.